These 26 T cell receptor beta chains were all obtained from the same sample, sequenced in a study of blood T cell repertoires in COVID-19. TCRdb keeps only in-frame clones here, not all; method: immunoSEQ multiplex PCR. The data contain about 44,000 clones, over 85% of them singletons. The specimen sequenced was peripheral blood. All receptors derive from a man between 50 and 59 years old with COVID-19, enrolled during active disease.

The chain carries TRBV7-6 and TRBJ2-7; 7 bases are shared with TRBD1. Germline V gene sequence: CDR1 SGHVS, CDR2 FNYEAQ. The CDR3 extends over 13 amino acids. V shed 5 bases, J shed 6 bases, and the junction held 7 bases outside the gene matches. This chain's CDR3 is CASSTGRGREQYF. In nucleotides, the CDR3 is TGTGCCAGCAGCACCGGAAGGGGGCGCGAGCAGTACTTC.

The chain combines TRBV9 with TRBJ2-1, with D unclear. The germline CDR1 and CDR2 sequences are SGDLS and YYNGEE. This CDR3 is 15 amino acids long. V lost 1 base and J 4 bases, leaving 12 bases between the germline ends. CDR3 sequence reads: CASSVLPTSYNEQFF. CDR3 in DNA: TGTGCCAGCAGCGTACTCCCTACCTCGTACAATGAGCAGTTCTTC.

The chain employs TRBV4-1 and TRBJ1-1; 9 positions match TRBD1. From germline, CDR1 is MGHRA and CDR2 YSYEKL. With V trimmed by 2 bases and J by 10 bases, 5 bases remained unmatched. CDR3 length: 13 amino acids. CDR3 protein: CASSQRDRVRAFF. The CDR3 bases are TGCGCCAGCAGCCAACGGGACAGGGTAAGAGCTTTCTTT.

In DNA, the CDR3 is TGTGCCAGCAGCCCGGCCGGGGGTTATCCCGAGCAGTACTTC. Translating it yields CASSPAGGYPEQYF. The chain carries TRBV9 and TRBJ2-7, with D maybe TRBD2 (6 bases). V was shortened by 4 bases and J by 6 bases, with 17 bases between the two germline ends. Germline V lookup: CDR1 SGDLS, CDR2 YYNGEE. The CDR3 totals 14 residues.

The V and J genes are TRBV29-1 and TRBJ1-2; D is ambiguous. Looked up from germline, CDR1 is SQVTM and CDR2 is ANQGSEA. Trimming cost V 3 bases and J 4 bases, with 12 bases left between them. CDR3 length: 13 residues. Here the CDR3 DNA reads TGCAGCGTTGACTCACGAGGAGCCTATGGCTACACCTTC. The encoded protein is CSVDSRGAYGYTF.

The V call is TRBV13, the J call TRBJ2-1; 12 bases are shared with TRBD2. The V gene's germline CDR1 is PRHDT and CDR2 FYEKMQ (reference sequence). V was clipped by 6 bases and J by 7 bases; unmatched bases: 7. This CDR3 has 15 amino acids. The CDR3 DNA reads TGTGCCAGCAGGCCCCGACTAGCGGGAGAAAATGAGCAGTTCTTC. Its protein product is CASRPRLAGENEQFF.

This chain uses TRBV2 with TRBJ2-5; D call uncertain. Trimming cost V 2 bases and J 5 bases, with 6 bases left between them. The CDR3 has 12 residues. Germline V gene lookup returns CDR1 SNHLY and CDR2 FYNNEI. DNA of the CDR3: TGTGCCAGCAGTGAACAGAAGGAGACCCAGTACTTC. Amino acid sequence: CASSEQKETQYF.

The V gene is TRBV7-3, the J gene TRBJ2-1; D gene ambiguous. Germline CDR1 reads SGHTA; CDR2 reads FQGTGA. CDR3 size: 14 residues. The V gene lost 5 bases and the J gene lost 5 bases, with 13 bases spanning the gap. DNA of the CDR3: TGTGCCAGCAGCCTTATGCCGGAGAACAATGAGCAGTTCTTC. Encoded protein: CASSLMPENNEQFF.

The chain is built from TRBV21-1 and TRBJ2-7; TRBD1 is the table's D call, not checked against the DNA. TRBV21-1 is a pseudogene. This CDR3 contains 16 residues. Written as DNA, the CDR3 is TGTGCCAGCAGCCGGGACAGGGGGCGCGTATCCTACGAGCAGTACTTC. Its translation is CASSRDRGRVSYEQYF.

The rearrangement links TRBV20-1 to TRBJ2-3, with 10 bases that match TRBD1. With V trimmed by 3 bases and J by 3 bases, 6 bases remained unmatched. The CDR3 has 15 residues. Germline V gene data show CDR1 as DFQATT and CDR2 as SNEGSKA (reference sequence). Here the CDR3 reads CSASVTGGGTDTQYF. CDR3 DNA sequence: TGCAGTGCTAGTGTGACAGGGGGCGGGACAGATACGCAGTATTTT.

This clone is a singleton in its sample. The rearrangement joins TRBV7-9 to TRBJ1-4; 11 bases fit TRBD1. Trimming took 5 bases from V and 14 from J; bases not matched to a gene: 4. Germline lookup yields CDR1 SEHNR and CDR2 FQNEAQ (reference sequence). The CDR3 has 12 amino acids. CDR3 nucleotides: TGTGCCAGCAGCAGGGACAGGGGGTATCTGTTTTTT. Its protein is CASSRDRGYLFF.

The rearrangement joins TRBV7-8 to TRBJ2-2; 7 nucleotides line up with TRBD2. V shed 5 bases, J shed 1 base, and the junction held 4 bases outside the gene matches. This CDR3 region has 15 residues. Germline CDR1 SGHVS, CDR2 FQNEAQ. DNA for the CDR3: TGTGCCAGCAGCATGAGCGGGGTGAACACCGGGGAGCTGTTTTTT. This gives the protein CASSMSGVNTGELFF. Supplemented by reference TRBV7-8 and TRBJ2-2, the full variable domain reads GAGVSQSPRYKVAKRGQDVALRCDPISGHVSLFWYQQALGQGPEFLTYFQNEAQLDKSGLPSDRFFAERPEGSVSTLKIQRTQQEDSAVYLCASSMSGVNTGELFFGEGSRLTVL.

The chain joins TRBV28 to TRBJ1-5; no definite D call. The CDR3 sequence is 16 residues long. V shed 4 bases and J shed 0 bases, with 13 bases lying between them. From germline, CDR1 is MDHEN and CDR2 SYDVKM. CDR3 sequence (DNA): TGTGCCAGCAGTTCCCCTCGTGAGGATAGCAATCAGCCCCAGCATTTT. Translating gives CASSSPREDSNQPQHF.

The genes are TRBV10-1 and TRBJ2-4; 9 bases fit TRBD1. The trim removed 3 bases at V and 3 bases at J, leaving 6 bases unmatched. Germline CDR1 WNHNN, CDR2 SYGVQD (reference sequence). The CDR3 length is 16 residues. The CDR3 DNA follows: TGCGCCAGCAGTGACCGGACGGGACAGGGCAAAAACATTCAGTACTTC. It is translated as CASSDRTGQGKNIQYF.

V and J are TRBV7-8 and TRBJ1-2; TRBD1 agrees at 7 bases. V was clipped by 1 base and J by 0 bases; unmatched bases: 5. The CDR3 totals 16 residues. The germline V gene has CDR1 SGHVS and CDR2 FQNEAQ. The CDR3 nucleotides are TGTGCCAGCAGCTTAGGCCGCAGGGGGGCTAACTATGGCTACACCTTC. This translates into CASSLGRRGANYGYTF.

V gene TRBV9 combines with J gene TRBJ2-3; TRBD2 matches at 10 bases. Losses at the gene ends were 2 bases for V and 7 bases for J; bases not matched to a gene: 4. There are 14 residues in the CDR3. CDR1 SGDLS and CDR2 YYNGEE come from the germline V gene. The DNA for the CDR3 is TGTGCCAGCAGCGTTAAGCGGGAGGGAAATACGCAGTATTTT. Residues: CASSVKREGNTQYF.

V and J are TRBV5-1 and TRBJ2-7; 10 bases agree with TRBD1. Germline values: CDR1 SGHRS, CDR2 YFSETQ. The CDR3 length is 16 residues. The V gene end was trimmed by 3 bases and the J gene end by 6 bases; junction bases not matched to a gene: 12. The CDR3 spells CASSWGGTGTGAEQYF. DNA of the CDR3: TGCGCCAGCAGCTGGGGGGGAACCGGGACAGGGGCCGAGCAGTACTTC.

The chain joins TRBV9 to TRBJ2-2; D uncertain. This CDR3 region has 13 residues. Germline V CDR1 and CDR2: SGDLS, YYNGEE. The ends were cut back, 0 bases at V and 5 bases at J, with 5 bases in the middle. CDR3 DNA: TGTGCCAGCAGCGTAGAATATACCGGGGAGCTGTTTTTT. Translation gives CASSVEYTGELFF. Filled out from reference TRBV9 and TRBJ2-2, the complete variable domain reads DSGVTQTPKHLITATGQRVTLRCSPRSGDLSVYWYQQSLDQGLQFLIQYYNGEERAKGNILERFSAQQFPDLHSELNLSSLELGDSALYFCASSVEYTGELFFGEGSRLTVL.

The chain recombines TRBV2 with TRBJ1-5; possibly TRBD1 for D (6 bases). This CDR3 contains 15 residues. Germline CDR1 and CDR2: SNHLY and FYNNEI. Trimming took 6 bases from V and 2 from J, leaving 14 bases between them. The CDR3 loop reads CASRENRDGNQPQHF. CDR3 coding DNA: TGTGCCAGCAGGGAGAACAGGGATGGCAATCAGCCCCAGCATTTT.

A single count supports this clone. The CDR3 spells CASKIGGLAGGEQYF. CDR3 coding DNA: TGTGCCAGTAAGATAGGGGGACTAGCGGGAGGCGAGCAGTACTTC. The chain recombines TRBV27 with TRBJ2-7; 15 nucleotides align to TRBD2. The CDR3 is 15 amino acids. V was pared by 9 bases and J by 6 bases, with 9 bases of the junction left unmatched. The germline V gene encodes CDR1 MNHEY and CDR2 SMNVEV (reference sequence).

This clone was recorded only once. This chain connects TRBV27 to TRBJ1-5, with 9 bases fitting TRBD1. The CDR3 length is 16 residues. Germline V gene sequence: CDR1 MNHEY, CDR2 SMNVEV (reference sequence). J lost 5 bases, V lost 5 bases, and 10 bases had no gene match. CDR3 DNA: TGTGCCAGCAGTAGAGCCGGGACAGGGAGCGATCAGCCCCAGCATTTT. Protein product: CASSRAGTGSDQPQHF.

The CDR3 loop is CAGRQDPNYGYTF. The CDR3 DNA follows: TGTGCCGGAAGACAGGACCCTAACTATGGCTACACCTTC. The chain combines TRBV30 with TRBJ1-2; weak D call: TRBD1 (6 bases). Germline assignment: CDR1 GTSNPN and CDR2 SVGIG (reference sequence). V was pared by 8 bases and J by 0 bases, with 13 bases between. This CDR3 is 13 amino acids long.

The chain couples TRBV7-2 to TRBJ2-1; 9 nucleotides align to TRBD2. Losses at the gene ends were 4 bases for V and 1 base for J; bases not matched to a gene: 5. From germline, CDR1 is SGHTA and CDR2 FQGNSA. This CDR3 has 16 residues. The CDR3 DNA sequence: TGTGCCAGCAGCTCCTTAGCGGGAGCATCCTACAATGAGCAGTTCTTC. Protein: CASSSLAGASYNEQFF.

The chain carries TRBV2 and TRBJ2-7; 8 bases line up with TRBD1. CDR3 length: 14 amino acids. Per germline, CDR1 SNHLY and CDR2 FYNNEI. With 7 bases clipped from V and 0 bases from J, the junction kept 5 bases outside the gene matches. Here the CDR3 DNA reads TGTGCCAGCACCTCGGGACAGGTCTCCTACGAGCAGTACTTC. This sequence encodes CASTSGQVSYEQYF. The full variable domain, completed using reference TRBV2 and TRBJ2-7, is EPEVTQTPSHQVTQMGQEVILRCVPISNHLYFYWYRQILGQKVEFLVSFYNNEISEKSEIFDDQFSVERPDGSNFTLKIRSTKLEDSAMYFCASTSGQVSYEQYFGPGTRLTVT.

The chain recombines TRBV18 with TRBJ2-2; 12 nucleotides agree with TRBD1. The V and J ends lost 5 bases and 4 bases, in that order; junction bases with no gene match: 8. CDR1 and CDR2 from the germline V gene are KGHSH and LQKENI. The CDR3 totals 17 residues. CDR3 DNA: TGTGCCAGCTCATCCGGGACAGGGGGCGCCGGCACCGGGGAGCTGTTTTTT. Protein: CASSSGTGGAGTGELFF.

The chain has TRBV6-5 and TRBJ1-1; 7 bases are shared with TRBD1. The CDR3 covers 14 residues. CDR1 MNHEY and CDR2 SVGAGI come from the germline V gene. The V and J ends lost 8 bases and 1 base, in that order; junction bases with no gene match: 7. The CDR3 coding sequence is TGTGCCAGCTCCCCTGACAGGGCGAACACTGAAGCTTTCTTT. It translates to CASSPDRANTEAFF.